These 24 T cell receptor beta chains originate from one sample sequenced in a study of identical twins. Using its own MiXCR run on the 5' RACE reads, TCRdb lists one record per CDR3 protein. Among 350,000 to 450,000 distinct CDR3 sequences listed, approximately 17% were seen once. Sample: naive T cells sorted from blood. The receptors originated from a man between 45 and 60 years old in good health.

The chain links TRBV28 to TRBJ2-5, with 13 bases identical to TRBD2. The CDR3 consists of 15 residues. Germline CDR1 and CDR2: MDHEN and SYDVKM. J was trimmed by 0 bases and V by 6 bases; bases with no gene match: 1. CDR3 region: CASRLAGGYQETQYF. DNA of the CDR3: TGTGCCAGCAGACTAGCGGGAGGGTACCAAGAGACCCAGTACTTC.

This clonotype was picked up one time. The junction does not match germline at one end; this may be a read error. V gene TRBV4-2 combines with J gene TRBJ2-5; 15 bases align to TRBD2. CDR3 length: 18 residues. Germline V gene data show CDR1 as LGHNA and CDR2 as YNFKEQ. The CDR3 protein is CASSQGTSLDRTSGRVVF. In DNA form, the CDR3 reads TGTGCCAGCAGCCAAGGAACCTCATTGGATAGGACTAGCGGGAGGGTGGTCTTC.

This clonotype was picked up a small number of times. The V call is TRBV6-1, the J call TRBJ2-7; the D gene is possibly TRBD1 (6 bases). Trimming took 6 bases from V and 5 from J, leaving 14 bases between them. Looked up from germline, CDR1 is MNHNS and CDR2 is SASEGT. The CDR3 runs 13 residues. CDR3 in DNA: TGTGCCAGCAGGGCTCCGGGACACCACGAGCAGTACTTC. It is translated as CASRAPGHHEQYF.

This clonotype appeared once. With a much larger clone just one base away, this may be a read error. This CDR3 fails to terminate in the conserved phenylalanine or tryptophan, so it likely reflects a read error. The V gene is TRBV4-2, the J gene TRBJ2-1, with D perhaps TRBD1 (5 bases). This CDR3 is built from 16 residues. Germline V gene sequence: CDR1 LGHNA, CDR2 YNFKEQ. V was clipped by 7 bases and J by 9 bases, with 25 bases between them. CDR3 DNA sequence: TGTGCCAGCAAGCCAAGATCAATAGCCGGAAGGGGTGAGCAGTTCCTC. Amino acid sequence: CASKPRSIAGRGEQFL.

CDR3 bases: TGTGCCAGCAGTGCCGGGACAGGGGCCAATGAGCAGTTCTTC. Protein product: CASSAGTGANEQFF. The J gene is TRBJ2-1, the V gene TRBV25-1; the match to TRBD1 covers 10 bases. This CDR3 has 14 amino acids. CDR1 and CDR2 (germline): MGHDK, SYGVNS. Trimming cost V 4 bases and J 6 bases; bases outside gene matches: 3. Looking up the rest from reference TRBV25-1 and TRBJ2-1 gives the full variable domain: EADIYQTPRYLVIGTGKKITLECSQTMGHDKMYWYQQDPGMELHLIHYSYGVNSTEKGDLSSESTVSRIRTEHFPLTLESARPSHTSQYLCASSAGTGANEQFFGPGTRLTVL.

The table lists this clonotype with many counts. In DNA, the CDR3 is TGTGCCACCAGTGATCCCTTGGACAGGACCCAGCATTTT. This encodes CATSDPLDRTQHF. This chain uses TRBV24-1 with TRBJ1-5, with TRBD1 identical over 7 bases. Trimming cost V 3 bases and J 11 bases; bases outside gene matches: 6. Germline V lookup: CDR1 KGHDR, CDR2 SFDVKD. The CDR3 is 13 amino acids.

The V and J genes are TRBV18 and TRBJ1-2; maybe TRBD1 (5 bases). V dropped 6 bases and J dropped 7 bases, with 15 bases sitting between them. This CDR3 comprises 13 residues. Germline-derived CDR1 and CDR2 are KGHSH and LQKENI. The CDR3 coding sequence is TGTGCCAGCTCCATCCTTCAGGGCCGTGGCTACACCTTC. This encodes CASSILQGRGYTF.

This clonotype was picked up a small number of times. This chain joins TRBV29-1 and TRBJ2-7; 7 nucleotides align to TRBD2. Trimming took 7 bases from V and 2 from J; bases not matched to a gene: 8. Per germline, CDR1 SQVTM and CDR2 ANQGSEA. The CDR3 covers 13 residues. CDR3 in amino acids: CSAAGGRTYEQYF. DNA for the CDR3: TGCAGCGCCGCCGGGGGGAGGACCTACGAGCAGTACTTC.

This clonotype was detected only a few times. The chain combines TRBV5-5 with TRBJ2-5, with D perhaps assigned TRBD1 or TRBD2 (6 bases each). The CDR3 contains 16 residues. Germline V lookup: CDR1 SGHKS, CDR2 YYEKEE (reference sequence). Trimming cost V 0 bases and J 4 bases, with 16 bases left between them. The CDR3 bases are TGTGCCAGCAGCTTGGGGGGGGCGACAGGAGTAGAGACCCAGTACTTC. Its protein product is CASSLGGATGVETQYF.

This sequence joins TRBV5-5 and TRBJ2-1, with D possibly matching TRBD1 (6 bases). The germline V and J ends were trimmed by 8 bases and 9 bases, with 15 bases remaining between them. The CDR3 runs 12 residues. In germline, CDR1 is SGHKS, CDR2 YYEKEE (reference sequence). CDR3 loop: CASYRVRGEQFF. The CDR3 region has the DNA TGTGCCAGTTACAGGGTCCGTGGTGAGCAGTTCTTC.

The V and J genes are TRBV28 and TRBJ2-1, with 11 bases aligning to TRBD2. Germline V gene data show CDR1 as MDHEN and CDR2 as SYDVKM. V lost 2 bases to trimming and J lost 0 bases; unmatched junction nucleotides: 6. This CDR3 is 18 amino acids long. Here the CDR3 DNA reads TGTGCCAGCAGTTTAGGACTAGCGGGCACCGTCTCCTACAATGAGCAGTTCTTC. Protein: CASSLGLAGTVSYNEQFF.

The chain joins TRBV20-1 to TRBJ2-1, with unresolved D. This CDR3 spans 13 amino acids. The germline CDR1 and CDR2 sequences are DFQATT and SNEGSKA (reference sequence). Trimming pared 1 base from V and 4 bases from J, leaving 8 bases between. The CDR3, as DNA: TGCAGTGCTAGAGCCCACTTGTACAATGAGCAGTTCTTC. Protein sequence: CSARAHLYNEQFF.

The chain uses TRBV5-1 and TRBJ2-2; D remains unclear. Germline CDR1 is SGHRS and CDR2 is YFSETQ. The CDR3 runs to 12 residues. V was cut by 3 bases and J by 7 bases, with 7 bases left in between. The CDR3 reads CASSSFVGELFF. Written as DNA, the CDR3 is TGCGCCAGCAGCTCGTTCGTCGGGGAGCTGTTTTTT.

The chain's CDR3 is CASQPTRTGWGKQFF. CDR3 in DNA: TGCGCCAGCCAGCCGACTCGGACAGGGTGGGGTAAGCAGTTCTTC. The rearrangement links TRBV10-2 to TRBJ2-1, with 8 bases that match TRBD1. Germline V gives CDR1 WSHSY, CDR2 SAAADI. This CDR3 spans 15 amino acids. V shed 8 bases, J shed 11 bases, and the junction held 17 bases outside the gene matches.

This clonotype was picked up a small number of times. This chain uses TRBV5-1 with TRBJ1-1, with D perhaps TRBD1 (5 bases). V lost 0 bases to trimming and J lost 4 bases, with 10 bases between them. CDR1 is SGHRS, CDR2 YFSETQ, per germline. The CDR3 is 14 amino acids. The CDR3, as DNA: TGCGCCAGCAGCTTGGAGGGGAGGAGCACTGAAGCTTTCTTT. Protein sequence: CASSLEGRSTEAFF.

V and J are TRBV12-3 or TRBV12-4 and TRBJ2-1; 9 nucleotides align to TRBD2. Losses at the gene ends were 8 bases for V and 8 bases for J; bases not matched to a gene: 13. This CDR3 contains 15 residues. The CDR3 nucleotides are TGTGCCAGCCCTCCGGGACTAGCTTTTTCCGATGAGCAGTTCTTC. As protein: CASPPGLAFSDEQFF.

This clonotype was detected only a few times. V gene TRBV6-5 combines with J gene TRBJ1-2; D uncertain. The CDR3 sequence is 14 residues long. V was cut by 4 bases and J by 2 bases, with 11 bases left in between. Germline-derived CDR1 and CDR2 are MNHEY and SVGAGI. CDR3 amino acids: CASSSGDLNYGYTF. The CDR3 DNA is TGTGCCAGCAGTTCCGGGGATCTGAACTATGGCTACACCTTC.

V gene TRBV19 combines with J gene TRBJ2-5; no definite D call. CDR3 length equals 14 residues. Germline lookup yields CDR1 LNHDA and CDR2 SQIVND (reference sequence). V lost 4 bases, J lost 1 base, and 10 bases lay in between. The CDR3 coding sequence is TGTGCCAGTAGTACGGCAGGCCTCCAAGAGACCCAGTACTTC. As protein: CASSTAGLQETQYF.

This clonotype was seen a few times. The chain links TRBV3-1 to TRBJ2-3; TRBD2 is a possible D gene (6 bases). Trimming shortened V by 1 base and J by 8 bases, and 10 bases separated the two germline ends. The CDR3 consists of 13 residues. Germline loops: CDR1 LGHDT, CDR2 YNNKEL (reference sequence). Here the CDR3 DNA reads TGTGCCAGCAGCCAAGCGGGAGTCCTTACGCAGTATTTT. Residues: CASSQAGVLTQYF.

As DNA, the CDR3 is TGCAGTGCTAGAGGGGGCTTAGGGATGAACACTGAAGCTTTCTTT. It yields the protein CSARGGLGMNTEAFF. The V gene is TRBV20-1, the J gene TRBJ1-1, with TRBD1 as a possible D gene (5 bases). The germline gives CDR1 DFQATT, CDR2 SNEGSKA (reference sequence). This CDR3 is 15 amino acids long. The V gene lost 1 base and the J gene lost 0 bases, with 12 bases spanning the gap.

This clonotype came up many times. V is TRBV6-5 and J is TRBJ2-7; D is ambiguous. Germline V lookup: CDR1 MNHEY, CDR2 SVGAGI. V lost 0 bases and J 3 bases, leaving 21 bases between the germline ends. This CDR3 is 18 amino acids long. CDR3 bases: TGTGCCAGCAGTTACTCGTCCTATAGCCCCAGCCCGATCTACGAGCAGTACTTC. This sequence encodes CASSYSSYSPSPIYEQYF.

The table lists this clonotype with many counts. The chain is built from TRBV20-1 and TRBJ2-1; 7 bases line up with TRBD2. After removal of 5 bases from V and 3 bases from J, the junction contained 13 bases not matched to a gene. CDR1 is DFQATT, CDR2 SNEGSKA, per germline (reference sequence). The CDR3 has 16 residues. In DNA, the CDR3 is TGCAGTGCTTCCCCCTTTGGGGGGGGAATCTACAATGAGCAGTTCTTC. It translates to CSASPFGGGIYNEQFF.

This clonotype has a handful of counts. The genes are TRBV5-1 and TRBJ2-3; 10 nucleotides line up with TRBD2. The V gene end was trimmed by 5 bases and the J gene end by 1 base; junction bases not matched to a gene: 4. This CDR3 is built from 15 residues. The germline V gene encodes CDR1 SGHRS and CDR2 YFSETQ. This CDR3 reads CASSNLAGGTDTQYF. CDR3 in DNA: TGCGCCAGCAGTAACCTAGCGGGGGGCACAGATACGCAGTATTTT.

In its sample, this clonotype was seen many times. V and J are TRBV10-3 and TRBJ2-1; 7 positions match TRBD2. CDR3 length: 17 residues. The trim removed 0 bases at V and 5 bases at J, leaving 10 bases unmatched. Germline V gene sequence: CDR1 ENHRY, CDR2 SYGVKD. The CDR3 is CAISESLGTTRNNEQFF. DNA of the CDR3: TGTGCCATCAGTGAGTCGTTGGGGACTACTAGAAACAATGAGCAGTTCTTC.